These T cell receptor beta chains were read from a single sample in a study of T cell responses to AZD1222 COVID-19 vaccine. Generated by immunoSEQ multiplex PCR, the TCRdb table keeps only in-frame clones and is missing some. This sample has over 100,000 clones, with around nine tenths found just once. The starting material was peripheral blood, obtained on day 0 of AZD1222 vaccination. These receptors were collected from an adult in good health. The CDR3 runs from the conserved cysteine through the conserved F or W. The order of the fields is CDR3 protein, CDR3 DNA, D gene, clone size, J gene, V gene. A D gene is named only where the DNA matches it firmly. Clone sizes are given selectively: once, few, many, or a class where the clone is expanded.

cdr3_aa: CASSLGDSQPQHF
cdr3_nt: TGCGCCAGCAGCTTGGGGGACAGCCAGCCCCAGCATTTT
d_call: TRBD1
clone_size: .
j_call: TRBJ1-5
v_call: TRBV5-1

cdr3_aa: CASSLRGGAYEQYF
cdr3_nt: TGTGCCAGCAGCTTGAGAGGCGGGGCCTACGAGCAGTACTTC
d_call: .
clone_size: .
j_call: TRBJ2-7
v_call: TRBV11-2

cdr3_aa: CASSVGDINYGYTF
cdr3_nt: TGTGCCAGCAGCGTAGGCGATATTAACTATGGCTACACCTTC
d_call: .
clone_size: .
j_call: TRBJ1-2
v_call: TRBV9

cdr3_aa: CSAQWGEQYF
cdr3_nt: TGCAGTGCCCAGTGGGGCGAGCAGTACTTC
d_call: .
clone_size: .
j_call: TRBJ2-7
v_call: TRBV20-1

cdr3_aa: CASSHGQMNEKLFF
cdr3_nt: TGTGCCAGCAGCCACGGACAGATGAATGAAAAACTGTTTTTT
d_call: .
clone_size: .
j_call: TRBJ1-4
v_call: TRBV3-1/TRBV3-2

cdr3_aa: CASSFLAGGPNEQFF
cdr3_nt: TGTGCCAGCAGTTTCTTAGCGGGAGGGCCGAATGAGCAGTTCTTC
d_call: TRBD2
clone_size: .
j_call: TRBJ2-1
v_call: TRBV27

cdr3_aa: CASSPSGQGAGQPQHF
cdr3_nt: TGTGCCAGCTCCCCCTCTGGGCAGGGGGCGGGTCAGCCCCAGCATTTT
d_call: TRBD1
clone_size: .
j_call: TRBJ1-5
v_call: TRBV18

cdr3_aa: CASSRDRTDTQYF
cdr3_nt: TGTGCCAGCAGCAGGGACCGCACAGATACGCAGTATTTT
d_call: .
clone_size: once
j_call: TRBJ2-3
v_call: TRBV6-5

cdr3_aa: CASSFTGTGLINEQFF
cdr3_nt: TGCGCCAGCAGTTTTACCGGGACAGGGTTAATTAATGAGCAGTTCTTC
d_call: TRBD1
clone_size: .
j_call: TRBJ2-1
v_call: TRBV5-1

cdr3_aa: CAISESLTTSGNTIYF
cdr3_nt: TGTGCCATCAGTGAGTCCCTCACAACCTCTGGAAACACCATATATTTT
d_call: .
clone_size: .
j_call: TRBJ1-3
v_call: TRBV10-3

cdr3_aa: CASSPGLAGADTQYF
cdr3_nt: TGTGCCAGCAGCCCCGGACTAGCGGGAGCAGATACGCAGTATTTT
d_call: TRBD2
clone_size: .
j_call: TRBJ2-3
v_call: TRBV13

cdr3_aa: CASSPGQSRNQPQHF
cdr3_nt: TGTGCCAGCAGTCCCGGACAGTCGCGCAATCAGCCCCAGCATTTT
d_call: .
clone_size: few
j_call: TRBJ1-5
v_call: TRBV6-5

cdr3_aa: CASSLQTGETQYF
cdr3_nt: TGTGCCAGCAGCTTGCAGACAGGAGAGACCCAGTACTTC
d_call: .
clone_size: .
j_call: TRBJ2-5
v_call: TRBV5-4

cdr3_aa: CASSLAPGESSGNTIYF
cdr3_nt: TGTGCCAGCAGCTTGGCTCCGGGGGAGAGCTCTGGAAACACCATATATTTT
d_call: .
clone_size: .
j_call: TRBJ1-3
v_call: TRBV5-4

cdr3_aa: CASTPGYEQYF
cdr3_nt: TGCGCCAGCACACCTGGATACGAGCAGTACTTC
d_call: .
clone_size: .
j_call: TRBJ2-7
v_call: TRBV10-2

cdr3_aa: CASSSSVQHF
cdr3_nt: TGTGCCAGCAGCTCGTCGGTCCAGCATTTT
d_call: .
clone_size: .
j_call: TRBJ1-5
v_call: TRBV28

cdr3_aa: CASSQVQNYGYTF
cdr3_nt: TGTGCCAGCAGCCAAGTACAGAACTATGGCTACACCTTC
d_call: .
clone_size: .
j_call: TRBJ1-2
v_call: TRBV3-1/TRBV3-2

cdr3_aa: CASSLARGGSTGELFF
cdr3_nt: TGTGCCAGCAGCTTAGCCAGGGGTGGGAGCACCGGGGAGCTGTTTTTT
d_call: .
clone_size: .
j_call: TRBJ2-2
v_call: TRBV7-6